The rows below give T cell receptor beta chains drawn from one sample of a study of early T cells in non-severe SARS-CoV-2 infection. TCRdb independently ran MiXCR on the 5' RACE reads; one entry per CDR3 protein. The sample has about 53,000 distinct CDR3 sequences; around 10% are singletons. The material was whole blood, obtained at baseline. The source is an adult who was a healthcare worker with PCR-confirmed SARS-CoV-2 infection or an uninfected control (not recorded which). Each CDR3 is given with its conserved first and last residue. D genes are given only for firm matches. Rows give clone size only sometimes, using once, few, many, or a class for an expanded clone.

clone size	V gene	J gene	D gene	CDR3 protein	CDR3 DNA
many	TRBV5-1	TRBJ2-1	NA	CASSSTGTRSYNEQFF	TGCGCCAGCAGTTCCACCGGGACTCGCTCCTACAATGAGCAGTTCTTC
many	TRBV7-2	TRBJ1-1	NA	CASSLEGMTEAFF	TGTGCCAGCAGCTTAGAAGGGATGACTGAAGCTTTCTTT
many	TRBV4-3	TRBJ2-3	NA	CASSQSSDTQYF	TGCGCCAGCAGTCAGAGTTCGGATACGCAGTATTTT
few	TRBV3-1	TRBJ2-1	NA	CASSPQPGAYNEQFF	TGTGCCAGCAGCCCACAGCCGGGCGCCTACAATGAGCAGTTCTTC
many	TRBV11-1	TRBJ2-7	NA	CASSLPTKSYEQYF	TGTGCCAGCAGCCTCCCGACTAAGTCCTACGAGCAGTACTTC
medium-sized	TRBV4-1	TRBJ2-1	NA	CASSQVGSTLTGQFF	TGCGCCAGCAGCCAAGTGGGCAGCACCTTAACTGGGCAGTTCTTC
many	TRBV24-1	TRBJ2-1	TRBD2	CATSDFGLAGGFNEQFF	TGTGCCACCAGTGATTTTGGACTAGCGGGAGGCTTCAATGAGCAGTTCTTC
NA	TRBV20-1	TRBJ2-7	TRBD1	CSASPKQGAEQYF	TGCAGTGCTAGTCCCAAACAGGGGGCCGAGCAGTACTTC
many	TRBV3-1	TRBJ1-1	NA	CASSQVSGAGTEAFF	TGTGCCAGCAGCCAAGTCTCCGGGGCTGGCACTGAAGCTTTCTTT
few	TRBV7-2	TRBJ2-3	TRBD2	CASSFSGRTDTQYF	TGTGCCAGCAGCTTTAGCGGGAGGACAGATACGCAGTATTTT
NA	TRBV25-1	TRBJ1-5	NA	CASSDGNQPQHF	TGTGCCAGCAGTGACGGGAATCAGCCCCAGCATTTT
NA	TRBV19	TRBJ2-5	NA	CASSPGSIRETQYF	TGTGCCAGTAGTCCGGGATCCATTAGGGAGACCCAATACTTC
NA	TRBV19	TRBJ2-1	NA	CASSIHSNEQFF	TGTGCCAGTAGTATACACTCCAATGAGCAGTTCTTC
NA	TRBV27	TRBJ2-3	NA	CASSALDTQYF	TGTGCCAGCAGCGCCCTGGATACGCAGTATTTT
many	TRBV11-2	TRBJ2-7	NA	CASSPLIYEQYF	TGTGCCAGCAGCCCGCTGATTTACGAGCAGTACTTC
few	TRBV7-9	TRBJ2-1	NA	CASSLENYNEQFF	TGTGCCAGCAGCCTAGAGAACTACAATGAGCAGTTCTTC
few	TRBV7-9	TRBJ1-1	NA	CASSFQETDEAFF	TGTGCCAGCAGCTTCCAGGAAACGGATGAAGCTTTCTTT
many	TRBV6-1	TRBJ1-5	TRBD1	CASLPTGQNQPQHF	TGTGCCAGCCTCCCGACAGGGCAGAATCAGCCCCAGCATTTT
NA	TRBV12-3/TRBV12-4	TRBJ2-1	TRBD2	CASSPGLAGGDNEQFF	TGTGCCAGCAGTCCTGGACTAGCGGGAGGGGACAATGAGCAGTTCTTC
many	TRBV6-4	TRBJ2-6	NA	CASSDNSGANVLTF	TGTGCCAGCAGTGACAACTCTGGGGCCAACGTCCTGACTTTC
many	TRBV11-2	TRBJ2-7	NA	CASSSRHKGYEQYF	TGTGCCAGCAGCTCCCGACACAAGGGCTACGAGCAGTACTTC
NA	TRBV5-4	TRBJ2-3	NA	CASSLVGGVSTQYF	TGTGCCAGCAGCTTGGTCGGGGGCGTGAGTACGCAGTATTTT
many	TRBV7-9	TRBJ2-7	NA	CASSPDSVREQYF	TGTGCCAGCAGCCCTGACAGCGTCAGGGAGCAGTACTTC
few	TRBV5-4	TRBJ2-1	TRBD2	CASSLGTSTYNEQFF	TGTGCCAGCAGCTTGGGGACTAGCACCTACAATGAGCAGTTCTTC
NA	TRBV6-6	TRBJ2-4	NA	CASRERTTTLAKNIQYF	TGTGCCAGCAGAGAAAGGACAACAACCTTAGCCAAAAACATTCAGTACTTC
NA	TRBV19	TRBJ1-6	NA	CASTMGNSPLHF	TGTGCCAGTACGATGGGGAATTCACCCCTCCACTTT
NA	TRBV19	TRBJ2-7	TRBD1	CASSTTGQGYEQYF	TGTGCCAGTAGTACGACGGGACAGGGCTACGAGCAGTACTTC
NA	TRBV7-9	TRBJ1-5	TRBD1	CASSPNRTGLNQPQHF	TGTGCCAGCAGCCCTAACAGGACAGGACTCAATCAGCCCCAGCATTTT
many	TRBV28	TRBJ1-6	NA	CASTVPRVSPLHF	TGTGCCAGCACCGTACCCAGGGTTTCCCCCCTCCACTTT
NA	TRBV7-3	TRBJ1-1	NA	CASSMGHSNTEAFF	TGTGCCAGCAGCATGGGACACTCGAACACTGAAGCTTTCTTT
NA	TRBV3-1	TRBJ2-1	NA	CASSQDYYNEQFF	TGTGCCAGCAGCCAAGATTACTACAATGAGCAGTTCTTC
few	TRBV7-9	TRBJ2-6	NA	CASSFLDTHRAGANVLTF	TGTGCCAGCAGCTTTTTGGACACTCACCGGGCCGGGGCCAACGTCCTGACTTTC
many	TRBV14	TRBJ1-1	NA	CASSPIRANPRVNTEAFF	TGTGCCAGCAGCCCGATCCGGGCGAACCCTCGGGTGAACACTGAAGCTTTCTTT
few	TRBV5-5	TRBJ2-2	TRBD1	CASRIGTGNTGELFF	TGTGCCAGCAGGATAGGGACAGGGAACACCGGGGAGCTGTTTTTT
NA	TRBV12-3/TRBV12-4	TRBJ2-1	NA	CASRGSYNEQFF	TGTGCCAGCAGGGGGAGCTACAATGAGCAGTTCTTC
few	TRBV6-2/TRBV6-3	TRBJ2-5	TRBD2	CASRTSGRTRGETQYF	TGTGCCAGCAGAACTAGCGGGAGGACTCGAGGGGAGACCCAGTACTTC
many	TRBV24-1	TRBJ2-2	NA	CATSDLTGELFF	TGTGCCACCAGTGATTTGACCGGGGAGCTGTTTTTT
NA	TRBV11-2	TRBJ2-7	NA	CASSLFETVSYEQYF	TGTGCCAGCAGCTTATTCGAGACAGTCTCCTACGAGCAGTACTTC
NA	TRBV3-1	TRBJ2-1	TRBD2	CASTTGTSGYNEQFF	TGTGCCAGCACCACGGGGACTAGCGGTTACAATGAGCAGTTCTTC
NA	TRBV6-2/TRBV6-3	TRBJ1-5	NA	CASSYLGGNLQPQHF	TGTGCCAGCAGTTACCTCGGCGGGAATCTTCAGCCCCAGCATTTT
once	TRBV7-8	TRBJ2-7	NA	CASSPRRLSRYEQYF	TGTGCCAGCAGCCCCAGGCGTCTCAGTCGGTACGAGCAGTACTTC
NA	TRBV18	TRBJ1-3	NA	CASSPDLESGNTIYF	TGTGCCAGCTCACCAGACCTAGAATCTGGAAACACCATATATTTT